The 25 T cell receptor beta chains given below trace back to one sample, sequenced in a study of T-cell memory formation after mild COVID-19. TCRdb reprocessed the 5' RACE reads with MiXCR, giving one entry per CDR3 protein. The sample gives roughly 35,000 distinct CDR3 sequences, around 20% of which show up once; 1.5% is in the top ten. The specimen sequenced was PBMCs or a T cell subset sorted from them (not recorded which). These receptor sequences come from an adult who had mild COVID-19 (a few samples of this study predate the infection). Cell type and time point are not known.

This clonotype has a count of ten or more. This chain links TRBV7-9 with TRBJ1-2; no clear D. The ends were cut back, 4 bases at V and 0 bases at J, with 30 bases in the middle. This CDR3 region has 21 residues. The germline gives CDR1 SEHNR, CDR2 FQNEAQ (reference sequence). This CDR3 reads CASSYRPDPHTGRSANYGYTF. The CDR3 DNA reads TGTGCCAGCAGCTATCGCCCCGACCCCCACACGGGTAGGAGCGCTAACTATGGCTACACCTTC.

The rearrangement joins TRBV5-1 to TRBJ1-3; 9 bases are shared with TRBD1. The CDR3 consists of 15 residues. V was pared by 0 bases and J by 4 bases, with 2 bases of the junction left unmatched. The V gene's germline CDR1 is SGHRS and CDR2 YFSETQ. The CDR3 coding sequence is TGCGCCAGCAGCTTGGAGGACAGGGGAGGAAACACCATATATTTT. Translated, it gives CASSLEDRGGNTIYF. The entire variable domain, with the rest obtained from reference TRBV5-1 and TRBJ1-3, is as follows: KAGVTQTPRYLIKTRGQQVTLSCSPISGHRSVSWYQQTPGQGLQFLFEYFSETQRNKGNFPGRFSGRQFSNSRSEMNVSTLELGDSALYLCASSLEDRGGNTIYFGEGSWLTVV.

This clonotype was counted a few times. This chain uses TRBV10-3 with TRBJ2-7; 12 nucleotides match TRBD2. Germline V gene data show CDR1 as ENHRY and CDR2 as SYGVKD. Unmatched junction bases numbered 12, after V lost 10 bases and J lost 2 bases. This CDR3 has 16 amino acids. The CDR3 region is CATGSGLAGRPYEQYF. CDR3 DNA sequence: TGTGCCACCGGATCCGGACTAGCGGGACGTCCCTACGAGCAGTACTTC.

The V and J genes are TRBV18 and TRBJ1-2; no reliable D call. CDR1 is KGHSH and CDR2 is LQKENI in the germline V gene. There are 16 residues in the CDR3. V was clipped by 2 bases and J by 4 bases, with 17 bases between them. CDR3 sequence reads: CASSPMEGLHFYGYTF. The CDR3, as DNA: TGTGCCAGCTCACCAATGGAGGGCCTACACTTCTATGGCTACACCTTC. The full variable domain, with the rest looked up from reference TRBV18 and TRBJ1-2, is NAGVMQNPRHLVRRRGQEARLRCSPMKGHSHVYWYRQLPEEGLKFMVYLQKENIIDESGMPKERFSAEFPKEGPSILRIQQVVRGDSAAYFCASSPMEGLHFYGYTFGSGTRLTVV.

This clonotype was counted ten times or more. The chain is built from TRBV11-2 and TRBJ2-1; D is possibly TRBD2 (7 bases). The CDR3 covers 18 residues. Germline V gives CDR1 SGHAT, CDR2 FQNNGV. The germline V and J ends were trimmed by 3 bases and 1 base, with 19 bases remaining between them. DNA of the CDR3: TGTGCCAGCAGCTTGGGGGCCGCGGGGGCTGGATCCTACAATGAGCAGTTCTTC. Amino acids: CASSLGAAGAGSYNEQFF.

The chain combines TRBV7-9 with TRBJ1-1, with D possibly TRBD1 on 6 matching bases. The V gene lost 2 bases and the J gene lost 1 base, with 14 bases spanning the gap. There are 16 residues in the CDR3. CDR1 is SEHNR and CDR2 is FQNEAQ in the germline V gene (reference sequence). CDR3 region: CASSLTHHRENTEAFF. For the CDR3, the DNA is TGTGCCAGCAGCTTAACCCACCACAGGGAGAACACTGAAGCTTTCTTT. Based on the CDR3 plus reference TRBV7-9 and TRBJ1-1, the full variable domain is DTGVSQNPRHKITKRGQNVTFRCDPISEHNRLYWYRQTLGQGPEFLTYFQNEAQLEKSRLLSDRFSAERPKGSFSTLEIQRTEQGDSAMYLCASSLTHHRENTEAFFGQGTRLTVV.

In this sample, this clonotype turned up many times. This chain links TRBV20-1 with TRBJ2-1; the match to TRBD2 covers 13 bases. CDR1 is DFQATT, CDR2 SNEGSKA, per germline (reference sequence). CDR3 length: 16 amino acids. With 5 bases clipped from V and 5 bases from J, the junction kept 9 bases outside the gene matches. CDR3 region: CSAPRSGLAGNNEQFF. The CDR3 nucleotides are TGCAGTGCTCCCCGCTCGGGACTAGCGGGAAACAATGAGCAGTTCTTC.

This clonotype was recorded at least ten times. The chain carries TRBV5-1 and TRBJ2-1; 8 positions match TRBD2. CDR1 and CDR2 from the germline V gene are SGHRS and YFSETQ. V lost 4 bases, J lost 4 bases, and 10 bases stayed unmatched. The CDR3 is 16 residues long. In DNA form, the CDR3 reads TGCGCCAGCAGCGGATCAGGACTAGCAGCTTACAATGAGCAGTTCTTC. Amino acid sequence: CASSGSGLAAYNEQFF.

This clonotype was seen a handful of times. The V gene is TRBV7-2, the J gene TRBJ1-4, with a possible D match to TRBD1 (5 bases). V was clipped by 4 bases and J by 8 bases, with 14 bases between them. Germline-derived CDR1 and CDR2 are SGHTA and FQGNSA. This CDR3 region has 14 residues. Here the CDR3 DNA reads TGTGCCAGCAGCTCCCGGGACCTGGGAGAAAAACTGTTTTTT. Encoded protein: CASSSRDLGEKLFF.

CDR3 in amino acids: CASSLAGGLRYGYTF. CDR3 DNA: TGTGCCAGCAGCTTGGCAGGGGGACTTCGCTATGGCTACACCTTC. This chain connects TRBV5-4 to TRBJ1-2, with TRBD1 identical over 7 bases. This CDR3 is built from 15 residues. J was trimmed by 4 bases and V by 0 bases; bases with no gene match: 6. The V gene's germline CDR1 is SGHNT and CDR2 YYREEE (reference sequence).

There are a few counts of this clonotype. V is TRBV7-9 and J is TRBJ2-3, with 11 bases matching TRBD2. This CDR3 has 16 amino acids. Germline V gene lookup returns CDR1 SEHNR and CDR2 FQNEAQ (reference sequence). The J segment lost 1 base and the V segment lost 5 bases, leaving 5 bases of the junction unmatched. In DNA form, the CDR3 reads TGTGCCAGCAGCATCCTTAGCGGGGGGGGCACAGATACGCAGTATTTT. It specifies CASSILSGGGTDTQYF.

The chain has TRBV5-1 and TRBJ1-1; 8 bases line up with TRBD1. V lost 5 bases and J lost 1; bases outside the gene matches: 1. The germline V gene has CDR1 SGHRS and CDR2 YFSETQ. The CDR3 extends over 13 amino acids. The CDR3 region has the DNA TGCGCCAGCAGGGGGACAGGGAACACTGAAGCTTTCTTT. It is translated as CASRGTGNTEAFF.

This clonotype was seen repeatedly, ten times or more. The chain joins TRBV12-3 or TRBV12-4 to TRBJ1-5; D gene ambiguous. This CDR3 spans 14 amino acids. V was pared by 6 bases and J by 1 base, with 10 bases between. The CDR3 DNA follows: TGTGCCAGCAGCCAATTTGGGAGCAATCAGCCCCAGCATTTT. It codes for CASSQFGSNQPQHF.

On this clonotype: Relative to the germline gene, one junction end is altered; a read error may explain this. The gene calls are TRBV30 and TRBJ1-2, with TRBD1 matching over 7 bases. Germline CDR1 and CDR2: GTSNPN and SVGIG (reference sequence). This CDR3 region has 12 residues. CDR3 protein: CAWRVGTEAPAF. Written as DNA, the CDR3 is TGTGCCTGGAGAGTTGGGACAGAAGCTCCGGCCTTC.

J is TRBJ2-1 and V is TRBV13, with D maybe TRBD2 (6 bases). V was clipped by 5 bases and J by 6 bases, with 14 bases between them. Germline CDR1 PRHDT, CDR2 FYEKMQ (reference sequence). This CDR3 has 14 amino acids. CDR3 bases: TGTGCCAGCAGCCCCCAGGAGGGAGGCAATGAGCAGTTCTTC. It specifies CASSPQEGGNEQFF.

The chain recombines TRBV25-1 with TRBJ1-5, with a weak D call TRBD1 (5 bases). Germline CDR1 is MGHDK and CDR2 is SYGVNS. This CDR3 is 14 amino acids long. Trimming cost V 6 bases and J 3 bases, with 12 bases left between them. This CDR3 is CASRQAGLNQPQHF. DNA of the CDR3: TGTGCCAGCAGGCAAGCGGGGCTCAATCAGCCCCAGCATTTT.

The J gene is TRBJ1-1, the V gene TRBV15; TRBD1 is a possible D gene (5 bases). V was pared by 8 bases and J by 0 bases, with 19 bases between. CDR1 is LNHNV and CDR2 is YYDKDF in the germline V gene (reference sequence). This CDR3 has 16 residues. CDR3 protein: CATESSMTAVNTEAFF. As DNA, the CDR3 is TGTGCCACCGAATCCTCTATGACAGCTGTGAACACTGAAGCTTTCTTT. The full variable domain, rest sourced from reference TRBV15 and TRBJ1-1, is DAMVIQNPRYQVTQFGKPVTLSCSQTLNHNVMYWYQQKSSQAPKLLFHYYDKDFNNEADTPDNFQSRRPNTSFCFLDIRSPGLGDTAMYLCATESSMTAVNTEAFFGQGTRLTVV.

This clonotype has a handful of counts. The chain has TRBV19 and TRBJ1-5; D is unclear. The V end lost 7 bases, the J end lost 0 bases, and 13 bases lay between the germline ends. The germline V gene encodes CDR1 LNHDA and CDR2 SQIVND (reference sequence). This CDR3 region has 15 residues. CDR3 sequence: CASKEGRYSNQPQHF. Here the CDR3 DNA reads TGTGCCAGTAAGGAGGGTAGATATAGCAATCAGCCCCAGCATTTT.

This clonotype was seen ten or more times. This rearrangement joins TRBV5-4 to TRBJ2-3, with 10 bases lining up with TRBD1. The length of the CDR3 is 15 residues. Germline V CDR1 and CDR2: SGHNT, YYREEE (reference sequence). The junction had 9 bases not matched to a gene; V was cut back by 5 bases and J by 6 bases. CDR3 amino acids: CASRPGQGTPDTQYF. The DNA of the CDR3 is TGTGCCAGCAGACCGGGACAGGGGACCCCGGATACGCAGTATTTT.

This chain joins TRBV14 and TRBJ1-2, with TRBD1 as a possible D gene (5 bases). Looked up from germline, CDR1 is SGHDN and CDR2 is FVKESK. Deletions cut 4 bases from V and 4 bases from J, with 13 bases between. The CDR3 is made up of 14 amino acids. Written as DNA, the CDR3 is TGTGCCAGCAGCCGATCAGGGCCGGGCTATGGCTACACCTTC. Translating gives CASSRSGPGYGYTF.

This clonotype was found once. In DNA, the CDR3 is TGTGCCAGCAGCCTGTGGGACACTGAAGCTTTCTTT. This encodes CASSLWDTEAFF. The rearrangement joins TRBV5-5 to TRBJ1-1, with unresolved D. V lost 4 bases to trimming and J lost 3 bases, with 7 bases between them. Germline V gives CDR1 SGHKS, CDR2 YYEKEE (reference sequence). The CDR3 has 12 amino acids.

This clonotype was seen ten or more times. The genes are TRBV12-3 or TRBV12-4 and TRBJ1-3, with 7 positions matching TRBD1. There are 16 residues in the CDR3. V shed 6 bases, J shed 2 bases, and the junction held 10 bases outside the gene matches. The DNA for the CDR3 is TGTGCCAGCAGCGCGGGGGTTCAGGGGGCTGGAAACACCATATATTTT. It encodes CASSAGVQGAGNTIYF.

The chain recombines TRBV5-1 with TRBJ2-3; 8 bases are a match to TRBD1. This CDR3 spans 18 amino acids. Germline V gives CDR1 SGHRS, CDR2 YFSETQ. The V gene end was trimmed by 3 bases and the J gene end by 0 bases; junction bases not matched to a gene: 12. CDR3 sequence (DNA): TGCGCCAGCAGCTACGGACAGGGAACTCCTGCTAGCACAGATACGCAGTATTTT. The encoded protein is CASSYGQGTPASTDTQYF.

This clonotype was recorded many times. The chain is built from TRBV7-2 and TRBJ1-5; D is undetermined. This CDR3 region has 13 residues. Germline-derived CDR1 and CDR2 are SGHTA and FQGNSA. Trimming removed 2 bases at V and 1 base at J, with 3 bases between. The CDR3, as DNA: TGTGCCAGCAGCTTACAAAGCAATCAGCCCCAGCATTTT. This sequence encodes CASSLQSNQPQHF.

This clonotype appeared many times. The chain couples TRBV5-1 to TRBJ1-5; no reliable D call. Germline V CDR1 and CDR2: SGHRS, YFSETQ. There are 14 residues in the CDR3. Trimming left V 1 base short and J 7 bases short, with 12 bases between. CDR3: CASSLKGLDQPQHF. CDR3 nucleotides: TGCGCCAGCAGCTTGAAAGGTCTCGACCAGCCCCAGCATTTT.